The 15 T cell receptor beta chains in this list originate from one sample, sequenced in a study of blood T cell repertoires in COVID-19. The assay was immunoSEQ multiplex PCR, and TCRdb's table has in-frame clones only and misses some. The profile shows under 200,000 clones, approximately 80% of them singletons. What was sequenced was peripheral blood. The receptors here all came from a human donor in a cohort sampled during active COVID-19.

About this clone itself: One end of the junction fails to match germline, which may point to a read error. The genes are TRBV7-7 and TRBJ2-1; 8 positions agree with TRBD1. Per the germline V gene, CDR1 is SSHAT and CDR2 is FNYEAQ (reference sequence). CDR3 size: 14 residues. The CDR3 loop reads CASSSTGTGNEQFF. The CDR3 region has the DNA TGTGCTAGCAGCTCTACCGGGACAGGCAATGAGCAGTTCTTC.

This chain's CDR3 is CASSKGGGGYGYTF. The CDR3, as DNA: TGTGCCAGCAGCAAAGGAGGCGGCGGCTATGGCTACACCTTC. The rearrangement joins TRBV21-1 to TRBJ1-2. TRBV21-1 is flagged as a pseudogene. CDR3 length: 14 residues.

The V and J genes are TRBV19 and TRBJ2-2, with TRBD2 matching over 8 bases. The V gene's germline CDR1 is LNHDA and CDR2 SQIVND (reference sequence). This CDR3 spans 16 amino acids. J gave up 2 bases and V 4 bases, and 6 bases lay outside the gene matches. The chain's CDR3 is CASSKLSGVNTGELFF. The CDR3, as DNA: TGTGCCAGTAGTAAGCTTAGCGGGGTTAACACCGGGGAGCTGTTTTTT.

This chain joins TRBV15 and TRBJ1-2; 7 positions agree with TRBD1. Germline-derived CDR1 and CDR2 are LNHNV and YYDKDF (reference sequence). The CDR3 loop spans 15 amino acids. V dropped 5 bases and J dropped 1; count of bases not matched to a gene: 7. The CDR3 coding sequence is TGTGCCACCAGCGCGAACAGGGGCCTTAACTATGGCTACACCTTC. It is translated as CATSANRGLNYGYTF.

The chain uses TRBV10-1 and TRBJ2-7; maybe TRBD1 (7 bases). The CDR3 consists of 14 residues. V was pared by 2 bases and J by 3 bases, with 11 bases between. From germline, CDR1 is WNHNN and CDR2 SYGVQD (reference sequence). In DNA form, the CDR3 reads TGCGCCAGCAGTGAGAATCAGGGGGGCTACGAGCAGTACTTC. Protein sequence: CASSENQGGYEQYF.

The rearrangement uses TRBV2 and TRBJ2-7; weak D call: TRBD2 (5 bases). The germline V gene has CDR1 SNHLY and CDR2 FYNNEI. Trimming left V 4 bases short and J 4 bases short, with 8 bases between. CDR3 length: 12 residues. The DNA for the CDR3 is TGTGCCAGCAGTGGGAGGAGATACGAGCAGTACTTC. This sequence encodes CASSGRRYEQYF. Full variable domain (rest looked up from reference TRBV2 and TRBJ2-7): EPEVTQTPSHQVTQMGQEVILRCVPISNHLYFYWYRQILGQKVEFLVSFYNNEISEKSEIFDDQFSVERPDGSNFTLKIRSTKLEDSAMYFCASSGRRYEQYFGPGTRLTVT.

This chain uses TRBV20-1 with TRBJ2-7; 10 bases align to TRBD2. Germline trimming cut 3 bases from V and 2 bases from J; bases unmatched to any gene: 4. The CDR3 spans 14 residues. The germline V gene encodes CDR1 DFQATT and CDR2 SNEGSKA (reference sequence). CDR3 protein: CSASASGGTYEQYF. The CDR3 region has the DNA TGCAGTGCTAGTGCTAGCGGGGGAACCTACGAGCAGTACTTC.

V is TRBV18 and J is TRBJ1-1; weak D call: TRBD1 (6 bases). Germline V lookup: CDR1 KGHSH, CDR2 LQKENI. Trimming left V 3 bases short and J 1 base short, with 15 bases between. The CDR3 runs 16 residues. The CDR3 here is CASSPTQTGQNTEAFF. The CDR3, as DNA: TGTGCCAGCTCACCCACCCAGACAGGACAGAACACTGAAGCTTTCTTT.

This chain links TRBV19 with TRBJ1-5, with 7 bases matching TRBD1. The CDR3 runs to 17 residues. The germline V gene has CDR1 LNHDA and CDR2 SQIVND (reference sequence). V gave up 7 bases and J gave up 2 bases; unmatched junction bases: 14. CDR3 amino acids: CASTGQAYGGGNQPQHF. The CDR3 bases are TGTGCCAGTACTGGACAGGCCTACGGAGGGGGCAATCAGCCCCAGCATTTT.

V gene TRBV4-2 combines with J gene TRBJ1-3; the D gene is possibly TRBD1 (5 bases). CDR3 length: 16 amino acids. Germline V gene lookup returns CDR1 LGHNA and CDR2 YNFKEQ. V lost 3 bases and J lost 1, with 13 bases in between. The CDR3 DNA reads TGTGCCAGCAGCCAGGTCACGGGGGTATCTGGAAACACCATATATTTT. Translation: CASSQVTGVSGNTIYF.

CDR3 loop: CASSLSGTGIYEQFF. CDR3 DNA sequence: TGTGCCAGCAGTTTGTCCGGGACAGGGATTTATGAGCAGTTCTTC. The V and J genes are TRBV28 and TRBJ2-1; TRBD1 matches at 9 bases. Germline V CDR1 and CDR2: MDHEN, SYDVKM. CDR3 length: 15 residues. Trimming took 3 bases from V and 8 from J; bases not matched to a gene: 8.

The chain combines TRBV2 with TRBJ1-5; TRBD1 might be the D (6 bases). V lost 4 bases, J lost 10 bases, and 20 bases lay in between. This CDR3 contains 15 residues. CDR1 is SNHLY and CDR2 is FYNNEI in the germline V gene. DNA for the CDR3: TGTGCCAGCAGTGGAAGCATACCCCAGGGGAAACCCCAGCATTTT. Amino acid sequence: CASSGSIPQGKPQHF.

CDR3 coding DNA: TGTGCCAGCAGCGTAGGTGTGACAGGCTCCTACGAGCAGTACTTC. As protein: CASSVGVTGSYEQYF. The rearrangement joins TRBV9 to TRBJ2-7, with D possibly matching TRBD1 (6 bases). Trimming took off 0 bases at V and 0 bases at J, with 10 bases between the two ends. The CDR3 has 15 residues. Germline CDR1 and CDR2: SGDLS and YYNGEE.

The J gene is TRBJ1-2, the V gene TRBV6-5; 7 bases are shared with TRBD1. Germline V CDR1 and CDR2: MNHEY, SVGAGI. The CDR3 spans 15 residues. The V and J ends lost 6 bases and 4 bases, in that order; junction bases with no gene match: 11. The CDR3 DNA is TGTGCCAGCAGACCCGACAGGGCTGGGGTCTATGGCTACACCTTC. It translates to CASRPDRAGVYGYTF.

The chain carries TRBV27 and TRBJ1-4; TRBD1 matches at 7 bases. Unmatched junction bases numbered 6, after V lost 8 bases and J lost 3 bases. The CDR3 extends over 14 amino acids. CDR1 and CDR2 (germline): MNHEY, SMNVEV (reference sequence). The CDR3 protein is CASADRAANEKLFF. CDR3 nucleotides: TGTGCCAGCGCTGACAGGGCTGCTAATGAAAAACTGTTTTTT.